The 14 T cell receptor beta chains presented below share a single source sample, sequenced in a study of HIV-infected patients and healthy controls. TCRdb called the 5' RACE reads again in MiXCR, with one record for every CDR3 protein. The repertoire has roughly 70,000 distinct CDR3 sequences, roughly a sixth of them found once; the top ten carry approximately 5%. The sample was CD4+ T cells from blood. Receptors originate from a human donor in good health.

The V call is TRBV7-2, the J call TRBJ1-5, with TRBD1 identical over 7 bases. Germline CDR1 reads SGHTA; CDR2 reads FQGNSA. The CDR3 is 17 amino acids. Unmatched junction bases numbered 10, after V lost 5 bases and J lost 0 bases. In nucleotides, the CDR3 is TGTGCCAGCAGCCCCGAGACAGGGCTGTATAGCAATCAGCCCCAGCATTTT. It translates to CASSPETGLYSNQPQHF. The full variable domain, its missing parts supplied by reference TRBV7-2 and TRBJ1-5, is GAGVSQSPSNKVTEKGKDVELRCDPISGHTALYWYRQSLGQGLEFLIYFQGNSAPDKSGLPSDRFSAERTGGSVSTLTIQRTQQEDSAVYLCASSPETGLYSNQPQHFGDGTRLSIL.

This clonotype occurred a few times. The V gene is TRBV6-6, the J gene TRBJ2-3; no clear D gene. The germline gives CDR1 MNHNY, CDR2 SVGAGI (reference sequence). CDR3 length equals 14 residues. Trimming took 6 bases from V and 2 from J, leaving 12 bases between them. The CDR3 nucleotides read TGTGCCAGCAGGGCGCGTTCATCCACAGATACGCAGTATTTT. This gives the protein CASRARSSTDTQYF.

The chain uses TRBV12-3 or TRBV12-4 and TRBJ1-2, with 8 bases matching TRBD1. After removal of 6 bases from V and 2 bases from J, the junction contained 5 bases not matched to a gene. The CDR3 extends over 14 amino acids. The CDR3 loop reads CASRSTGENYGYTF. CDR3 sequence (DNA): TGTGCCAGCAGATCGACAGGGGAAAACTATGGCTACACCTTC.

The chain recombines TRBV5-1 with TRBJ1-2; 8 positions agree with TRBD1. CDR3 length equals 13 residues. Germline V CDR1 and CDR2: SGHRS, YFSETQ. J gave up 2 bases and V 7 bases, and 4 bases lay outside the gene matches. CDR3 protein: CASQTGENYGYTF. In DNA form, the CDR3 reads TGCGCCAGCCAGACAGGGGAAAACTATGGCTACACCTTC.

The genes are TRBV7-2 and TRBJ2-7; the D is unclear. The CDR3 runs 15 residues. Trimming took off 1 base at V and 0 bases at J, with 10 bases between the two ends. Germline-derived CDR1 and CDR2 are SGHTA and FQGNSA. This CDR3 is CASSLEDGASYEQYF. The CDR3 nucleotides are TGTGCCAGCAGCTTAGAGGACGGAGCCTCCTACGAGCAGTACTTC.

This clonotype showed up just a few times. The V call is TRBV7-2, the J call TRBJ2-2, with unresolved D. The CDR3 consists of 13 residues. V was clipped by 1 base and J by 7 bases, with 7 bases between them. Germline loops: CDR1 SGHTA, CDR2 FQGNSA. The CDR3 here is CASSLGGFGELFF. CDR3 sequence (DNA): TGTGCCAGCAGCTTAGGGGGTTTCGGGGAGCTGTTTTTT.

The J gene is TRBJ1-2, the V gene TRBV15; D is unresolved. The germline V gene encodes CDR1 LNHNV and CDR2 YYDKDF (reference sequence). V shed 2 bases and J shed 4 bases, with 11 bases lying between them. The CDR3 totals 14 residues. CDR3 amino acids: CATSRQESIYGYTF. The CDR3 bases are TGTGCCACCAGCAGACAGGAATCGATCTATGGCTACACCTTC.

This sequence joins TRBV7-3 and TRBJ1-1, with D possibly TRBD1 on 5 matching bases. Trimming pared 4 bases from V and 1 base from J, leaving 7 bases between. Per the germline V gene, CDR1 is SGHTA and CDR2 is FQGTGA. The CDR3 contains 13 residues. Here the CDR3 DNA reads TGTGCCAGCAGCTCACAGGAGAACACTGAAGCTTTCTTT. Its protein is CASSSQENTEAFF.

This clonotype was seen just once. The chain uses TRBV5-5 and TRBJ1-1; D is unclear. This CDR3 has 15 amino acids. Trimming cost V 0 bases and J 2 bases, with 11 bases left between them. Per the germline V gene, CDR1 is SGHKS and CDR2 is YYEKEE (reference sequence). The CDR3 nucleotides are TGTGCCAGCAGCTTGGCCCCTACAGCAAACACTGAAGCTTTCTTT. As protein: CASSLAPTANTEAFF.

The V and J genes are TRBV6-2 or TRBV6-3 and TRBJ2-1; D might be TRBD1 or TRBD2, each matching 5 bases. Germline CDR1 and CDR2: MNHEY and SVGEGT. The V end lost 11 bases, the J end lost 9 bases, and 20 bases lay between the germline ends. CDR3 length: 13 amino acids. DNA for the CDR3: TGTGCCGGTGGGGACCCTAACGTCGGTGAGCAGTTCTTC. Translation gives CAGGDPNVGEQFF.

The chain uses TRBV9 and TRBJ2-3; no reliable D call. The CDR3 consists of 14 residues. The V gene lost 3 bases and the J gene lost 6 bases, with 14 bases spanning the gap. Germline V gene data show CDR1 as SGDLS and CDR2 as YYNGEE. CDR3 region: CASSADPGSDTQYF. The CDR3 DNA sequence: TGTGCCAGCAGCGCCGACCCCGGGTCGGATACGCAGTATTTT.

CDR3 sequence: CASSLNSRGETQYF. The CDR3 DNA follows: TGTGCCAGCAGCTTAAATTCTAGGGGCGAGACCCAGTACTTC. The J gene is TRBJ2-5, the V gene TRBV7-2, with a tentative D call TRBD1 (5 bases). Trimming pared 2 bases from V and 5 bases from J, leaving 12 bases between. The CDR3 has 14 residues. Germline CDR1 is SGHTA and CDR2 is FQGNSA.

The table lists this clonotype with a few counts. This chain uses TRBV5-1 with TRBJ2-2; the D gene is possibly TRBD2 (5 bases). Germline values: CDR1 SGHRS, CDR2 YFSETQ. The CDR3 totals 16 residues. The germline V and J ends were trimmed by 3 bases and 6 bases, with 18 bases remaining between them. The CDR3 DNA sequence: TGCGCCAGCAGCTCGGACTCCCGGCGTGTGTCCGGGGAGCTGTTTTTT. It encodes CASSSDSRRVSGELFF.

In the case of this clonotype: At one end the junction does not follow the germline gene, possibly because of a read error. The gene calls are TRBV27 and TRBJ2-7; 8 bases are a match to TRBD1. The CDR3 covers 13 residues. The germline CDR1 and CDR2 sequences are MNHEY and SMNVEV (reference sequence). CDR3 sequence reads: CARSSRGHYEQYF. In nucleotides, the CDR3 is TGTGCCAGGAGTTCCAGGGGGCATTACGAGCAGTACTTC.